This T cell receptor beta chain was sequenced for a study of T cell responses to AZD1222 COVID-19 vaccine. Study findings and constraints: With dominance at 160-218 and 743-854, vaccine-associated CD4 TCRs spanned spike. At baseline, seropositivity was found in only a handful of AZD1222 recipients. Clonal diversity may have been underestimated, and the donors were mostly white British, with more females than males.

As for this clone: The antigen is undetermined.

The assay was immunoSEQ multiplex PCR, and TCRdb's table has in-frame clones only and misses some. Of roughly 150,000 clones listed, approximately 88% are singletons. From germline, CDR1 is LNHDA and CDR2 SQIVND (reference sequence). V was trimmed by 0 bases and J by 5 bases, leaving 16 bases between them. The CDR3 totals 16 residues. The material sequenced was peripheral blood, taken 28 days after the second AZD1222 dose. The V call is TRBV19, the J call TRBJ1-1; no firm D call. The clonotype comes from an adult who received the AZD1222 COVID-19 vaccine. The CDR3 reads CASSIDGHIQRTEAFF. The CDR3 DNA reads TGTGCCAGTAGTATAGATGGTCACATTCAGAGGACTGAAGCTTTCTTT.